The 9 T cell receptor beta chains below come from one sample, sequenced in a study of CD8+CD57+ T cells in acquired aplastic anemia. Sequencing involved patients with CD8+CD57+ cell expansion previously shown by flow cytometry. TCR beta VDJ and CDR3 were profiled, and genomic DNA was the template. MiXCR, applied by TCRdb to the reads, yields one record per CDR3 protein. The sample lists 130,000 or so distinct CDR3 sequences, approximately 50% occurring once. The sample consisted of sorted CD4+, CD8+, or CD8+CD57+ T cells (not recorded which) from PBMCs. These receptors came from a human donor with aplastic anemia.

The chain uses TRBV24-1 and TRBJ2-1; D is unresolved. The V gene lost 4 bases and the J gene lost 3 bases, with 6 bases spanning the gap. This CDR3 is 13 amino acids long. In germline, CDR1 is KGHDR, CDR2 SFDVKD. CDR3 in amino acids: CATSEGYYNEQFF. The CDR3 bases are TGTGCCACCAGTGAAGGCTACTACAATGAGCAGTTCTTC.

The table lists this clonotype with many counts. This sequence joins TRBV21-1 and TRBJ2-1; the table gives TRBD2 as D, unverified against the DNA. TRBV21-1 is flagged as a pseudogene. The CDR3 runs to 18 residues. The chain's CDR3 is CASSTHSGGVGFEGEQFF. The CDR3 nucleotides read TGTGCCAGCAGCACGCACTCCGGGGGGGTAGGCTTTGAGGGTGAGCAGTTCTTC.

This clonotype was seen ten or more times. The chain couples TRBV2 to TRBJ2-2; D not certain. CDR1 and CDR2 (germline): SNHLY, FYNNEI. The CDR3 is 10 amino acids. Trimming cost V 10 bases and J 7 bases, with 7 bases left between them. The CDR3 DNA follows: TGTGCCACCCTGCGCGGGGAGCTGTTTTTT. Its translation: CATLRGELFF.

V gene TRBV11-1 combines with J gene TRBJ1-1; 7 positions agree with TRBD1. Germline V CDR1 and CDR2: SGHAT, FQDESV (reference sequence). With V trimmed by 5 bases and J by 0 bases, 12 bases remained unmatched. This CDR3 comprises 17 residues. The CDR3 coding sequence is TGTGCCAGCAGCAAGAGACCCGGGACAGCTTTGAACACTGAAGCTTTCTTT. It encodes CASSKRPGTALNTEAFF. Together with reference TRBV11-1 and TRBJ1-1, the CDR3 gives the full variable domain: EAEVAQSPRYKITEKSQAVAFWCDPISGHATLYWYRQILGQGPELLVQFQDESVVDDSQLPKDRFSAERLKGVDSTLKIQPAELGDSAMYLCASSKRPGTALNTEAFFGQGTRLTVV.

This clonotype was recorded at least ten times. The genes are TRBV19 and TRBJ2-7, with 7 bases matching TRBD1. From germline, CDR1 is LNHDA and CDR2 SQIVND (reference sequence). With 5 bases clipped from V and 2 bases from J, the junction kept 6 bases outside the gene matches. The length of the CDR3 is 14 residues. This CDR3 reads CASSFQTGTYEQYF. The CDR3, as DNA: TGTGCCAGTAGTTTCCAGACAGGGACCTACGAGCAGTACTTC.

Of note for this clonotype: A junction end diverges from the germline sequence, so it may reflect a read error. The rearrangement uses TRBV6-5 and TRBJ1-1; 9 nucleotides align to TRBD1. This CDR3 comprises 16 residues. Germline V gene data show CDR1 as MNHEY and CDR2 as SVGAGI. The CDR3: CAISYRGLLSDTEAFF. Here the CDR3 DNA reads TGTGCCATCAGTTACAGGGGGCTTTTATCGGACACTGAAGCTTTCTTT.

The rearrangement links TRBV7-2 to TRBJ1-1; D unresolved. The ends were cut back, 5 bases at V and 10 bases at J, with 8 bases in the middle. This CDR3 contains 10 residues. Looked up from germline, CDR1 is SGHTA and CDR2 is FQGNSA. CDR3 nucleotide sequence: TGTGCCAGCAGCCCCACCTTAGCTTTCTTT. Protein product: CASSPTLAFF.

This clonotype was recorded a few times. The chain employs TRBV6-2 or TRBV6-3 and TRBJ2-1; TRBD2 is a possible D gene (6 bases). Germline CDR1 reads MNHEY; CDR2 reads SVGEGT. The CDR3 has 14 residues. Trimming removed 6 bases at V and 5 bases at J, with 14 bases between. The CDR3 is CASRLPGLDNEQFF. CDR3 nucleotide sequence: TGTGCCAGCAGGCTTCCGGGACTGGACAATGAGCAGTTCTTC.

This clonotype was seen ten or more times. The chain carries TRBV15 and TRBJ2-5, with 9 bases lining up with TRBD1. Germline loops: CDR1 LNHNV, CDR2 YYDKDF (reference sequence). J lost 4 bases, V lost 4 bases, and 16 bases had no gene match. The CDR3 length is 18 residues. Written as DNA, the CDR3 is TGTGCCACCAGCATTAATAAAGTGGGGACAGGGTGGCGAGAGACCCAGTACTTC. It yields the protein CATSINKVGTGWRETQYF.